The 31 T cell receptor beta chains below were found in one sample sequenced in a study of control samples from healthy donors and cancer patients. Sequenced by immunoSEQ multiplex PCR; TCRdb stores in-frame clones only, minus some. The table lists some 130,000 clones, around 90% of them singletons, with over 2% in the top ten. Sequenced input: blood. The receptors originated from a young man in good health.

The genes are TRBV10-1 and TRBJ2-1; no clear D gene. The CDR3 spans 13 residues. Germline V CDR1 and CDR2: WNHNN, SYGVQD (reference sequence). The V gene lost 3 bases and the J gene lost 2 bases, with 5 bases spanning the gap. Written as DNA, the CDR3 is TGCGCCAGCAGTGATGGAGCCTACAATGAGCAGTTCTTC. Translation gives CASSDGAYNEQFF.

J is TRBJ2-7 and V is TRBV11-3; the match to TRBD2 covers 10 bases. In germline, CDR1 is SGHNT, CDR2 YENEEA. This CDR3 has 15 amino acids. Trimming cost V 5 bases and J 5 bases; bases outside gene matches: 9. The CDR3 DNA is TGTGCCAGCAGCCGCACAGCGGGGGGGCTTAACGAGCAGTACTTC. Its protein is CASSRTAGGLNEQYF.

This rearrangement joins TRBV9 to TRBJ1-1; D is uncertain. The V and J ends lost 0 bases and 1 base respectively, with 10 bases between them. Germline V gene sequence: CDR1 SGDLS, CDR2 YYNGEE. The CDR3 spans 15 residues. This CDR3 reads CASSVGKLANTEAFF. The CDR3 bases are TGTGCCAGCAGCGTAGGGAAACTAGCGAACACTGAAGCTTTCTTT.

The chain employs TRBV6-4 and TRBJ2-3, with 7 bases identical to TRBD1. CDR1 and CDR2 (germline): MRHNA, SNTAGT. The CDR3 runs to 14 residues. V gave up 6 bases and J gave up 0 bases; unmatched junction bases: 3. This chain's CDR3 is CASSSQGSTDTQYF. The CDR3 DNA sequence: TGTGCCAGCAGCTCACAGGGGAGCACAGATACGCAGTATTTT.

The chain employs TRBV11-2 and TRBJ1-1, with D unresolved. The V gene's germline CDR1 is SGHAT and CDR2 FQNNGV. This CDR3 is 13 amino acids long. With 2 bases removed from V and 6 bases from J, the gap between germline ends came to 10 bases. The CDR3 loop reads CASSLIVDAEAFF. The CDR3 bases are TGTGCCAGCAGCTTAATCGTGGACGCTGAAGCTTTCTTT. Drawing the rest from reference TRBV11-2 and TRBJ1-1, the complete variable domain is EAGVAQSPRYKIIEKRQSVAFWCNPISGHATLYWYQQILGQGPKLLIQFQNNGVVDDSQLPKDRFSAERLKGVDSTLKIQPAKLEDSAVYLCASSLIVDAEAFFGQGTRLTVV.

The chain couples TRBV10-2 to TRBJ1-5, with D unresolved. The CDR3 is 12 residues long. The germline gives CDR1 WSHSY, CDR2 SAAADI. Trimming shortened V by 4 bases and J by 6 bases, and 7 bases separated the two germline ends. CDR3 sequence reads: CASSGGGQPQHF. The CDR3 coding sequence is TGCGCCAGCAGTGGAGGAGGTCAGCCCCAGCATTTT.

V is TRBV5-6 and J is TRBJ2-3, with TRBD2 identical over 8 bases. Germline V gives CDR1 SGHDT, CDR2 YYEEEE. V lost 2 bases to trimming and J lost 4 bases; unmatched junction nucleotides: 9. The CDR3 length is 16 residues. CDR3 in DNA: TGTGCCAGCAGCTTCCAATTAGCGGGAAACTCAGATACGCAGTATTTT. Residues: CASSFQLAGNSDTQYF.

The V call is TRBV5-5, the J call TRBJ2-7; 7 bases line up with TRBD2. J lost 3 bases, V lost 4 bases, and 7 bases had no gene match. Germline assignment: CDR1 SGHKS and CDR2 YYEKEE (reference sequence). The CDR3 is 14 amino acids. Here the CDR3 reads CASSPVGGNYEQYF. As DNA, the CDR3 is TGTGCCAGCAGCCCCGTGGGAGGGAACTACGAGCAGTACTTC. Together with reference TRBV5-5 and TRBJ2-7, the CDR3 gives the full variable domain: DAGVTQSPTHLIKTRGQQVTLRCSPISGHKSVSWYQQVLGQGPQFIFQYYEKEERGRGNFPDRFSARQFPNYSSELNVNALLLGDSALYLCASSPVGGNYEQYFGPGTRLTVT.

This chain uses TRBV6-6 with TRBJ2-5; 11 nucleotides line up with TRBD2. The CDR3 is made up of 14 amino acids. Germline lookup yields CDR1 MNHNY and CDR2 SVGAGI (reference sequence). J was trimmed by 5 bases and V by 6 bases; bases with no gene match: 5. CDR3 DNA: TGTGCCAGCAGGGAACTAGCGGGGGACGAGACCCAGTACTTC. Translation gives CASRELAGDETQYF.

This chain connects TRBV11-2 to TRBJ2-3; TRBD2 aligns across 12 bases. The CDR3 is made up of 16 amino acids. With V trimmed by 5 bases and J by 8 bases, 11 bases remained unmatched. The germline V gene has CDR1 SGHAT and CDR2 FQNNGV. For the CDR3, the DNA is TGTGCCAGCAGCCCCGCTAGCGGGGGGGCCCAAGGTACGCAGTATTTT. It specifies CASSPASGGAQGTQYF.

This chain connects TRBV27 to TRBJ2-2; weak D call: TRBD2 (6 bases). The CDR3 runs to 14 residues. Germline CDR1 and CDR2: MNHEY and SMNVEV (reference sequence). Trimming removed 6 bases from V and 2 bases from J, with 10 bases in between. The CDR3 region has the DNA TGTGCCAGCAGGCTAGCGCTTAACACCGGGGAGCTGTTTTTT. Its protein product is CASRLALNTGELFF.

The chain joins TRBV11-2 to TRBJ2-1; 8 nucleotides align to TRBD1. Germline CDR1 SGHAT, CDR2 FQNNGV. This CDR3 comprises 15 residues. V was clipped by 5 bases and J by 4 bases; unmatched bases: 7. For the CDR3, the DNA is TGTGCCAGCAGCCGTGACAGGGGTGTTTACAATGAGCAGTTCTTC. As protein: CASSRDRGVYNEQFF.

The chain has TRBV3-1 (or the pseudogene TRBV3-2) and TRBJ2-1; D uncertain. Deletions cut 4 bases from V and 0 bases from J, with 7 bases between. Germline CDR1 LGHDT, CDR2 YNNKEL (reference sequence). This CDR3 is 14 amino acids long. This CDR3 is CASSPTRSYNEQFF. The DNA for the CDR3 is TGTGCCAGCAGCCCGACACGCTCCTACAATGAGCAGTTCTTC.

This rearrangement joins TRBV21-1 to TRBJ2-3; TRBD1, the table's D call, was not compared with the DNA. TRBV21-1 corresponds to a pseudogene. This CDR3 comprises 16 residues. The CDR3 DNA follows: TGTGCCATACAAAACCACAGGGGGGATAGCACAGATACGCAGTATTTT. Translated: CAIQNHRGDSTDTQYF.

This clone was observed a few times. This chain uses TRBV5-4 with TRBJ2-3; 10 bases align to TRBD2. Germline CDR1 reads SGHNT; CDR2 reads YYREEE (reference sequence). CDR3 length equals 16 residues. With V trimmed by 4 bases and J by 0 bases, 5 bases remained unmatched. CDR3 bases: TGTGCCAGCAGCGCCGGACTAGCGGCCAGCACAGATACGCAGTATTTT. Encoded protein: CASSAGLAASTDTQYF.

The DNA for the CDR3 is TGTGCCAGTAGTATACAGGGCGGCGAAAATGAAAAACTGTTTTTT. Translating gives CASSIQGGENEKLFF. The chain joins TRBV19 to TRBJ1-4, with D maybe TRBD1 (5 bases). Trimming left V 2 bases short and J 5 bases short, with 12 bases between. This CDR3 is built from 15 residues. The germline V gene encodes CDR1 LNHDA and CDR2 SQIVND (reference sequence).

This clone showed up just once. The chain employs TRBV11-2 and TRBJ2-3; TRBD2 aligns across 10 bases. J was trimmed by 8 bases and V by 1 base; bases with no gene match: 12. The CDR3 is 17 residues long. The germline V gene encodes CDR1 SGHAT and CDR2 FQNNGV. CDR3 sequence reads: CASSLVMGAGGDPTQYF. CDR3 nucleotide sequence: TGTGCCAGCAGCTTAGTTATGGGAGCGGGAGGGGATCCTACGCAGTATTTT.

The rearrangement uses TRBV11-2 and TRBJ2-1; 7 bases are a match to TRBD1. With V trimmed by 1 base and J by 7 bases, 4 bases remained unmatched. CDR3 length: 14 amino acids. Germline CDR1 and CDR2: SGHAT and FQNNGV. This CDR3 reads CASSLALQGNEQFF. The CDR3 coding sequence is TGTGCCAGCAGCTTAGCCCTACAGGGGAATGAGCAGTTCTTC.

This chain joins TRBV14 and TRBJ1-2, with D unresolved. The CDR3 spans 11 residues. Looked up from germline, CDR1 is SGHDN and CDR2 is FVKESK. Trimming left V 3 bases short and J 13 bases short, with 12 bases between. The CDR3 loop is CASSQGKTSTF. CDR3 in DNA: TGTGCCAGCAGCCAGGGCAAGACCAGCACCTTC.

V and J are TRBV4-1 and TRBJ1-2; 7 nucleotides match TRBD1. V was clipped by 3 bases and J by 1 base; unmatched bases: 11. In germline, CDR1 is MGHRA, CDR2 YSYEKL. The CDR3 contains 17 residues. DNA for the CDR3: TGCGCCAGCAGCCAGAGTGCGGGGGACAGACTTAACTATGGCTACACCTTC. Its translation is CASSQSAGDRLNYGYTF.

The chain employs TRBV6-6 and TRBJ2-2; 9 bases agree with TRBD1. Germline CDR1 reads MNHNY; CDR2 reads SVGAGI (reference sequence). The CDR3 extends over 17 amino acids. Trimming took 5 bases from V and 1 from J; bases not matched to a gene: 8. CDR3 DNA: TGTGCCAGCAGTCAACAGGGGGCACAACTGAACACCGGGGAGCTGTTTTTT. It translates to CASSQQGAQLNTGELFF.

The chain recombines TRBV12-3 or TRBV12-4 with TRBJ1-2; a possible D gene is TRBD1 (6 bases). The CDR3 loop spans 13 amino acids. Trimming took off 7 bases at V and 8 bases at J, with 17 bases between the two ends. The chain's CDR3 is CASTPLGGRGYTF. CDR3 in DNA: TGTGCCAGCACACCTTTGGGGGGCCGGGGCTACACCTTC.

V is TRBV4-2 and J is TRBJ2-3; 8 bases are shared with TRBD1. The CDR3 totals 16 residues. Germline loops: CDR1 LGHNA, CDR2 YNFKEQ. V lost 0 bases and J lost 4; bases outside the gene matches: 6. The CDR3 DNA is TGTGCCAGCAGCCAAGATATAGGACAGGGCTCAGATACGCAGTATTTT. It specifies CASSQDIGQGSDTQYF.

The rearrangement joins TRBV6-5 to TRBJ1-6; the match to TRBD1 covers 7 bases. The CDR3 extends over 15 amino acids. V shed 6 bases, J shed 6 bases, and the junction held 8 bases outside the gene matches. Germline CDR1 reads MNHEY; CDR2 reads SVGAGI. The CDR3 reads CASSRTQGVNSPLHF. CDR3 coding DNA: TGTGCCAGCAGCAGGACCCAGGGGGTTAATTCACCCCTCCACTTT.

The gene calls are TRBV6-6 and TRBJ1-4; D is perhaps TRBD1 (5 bases). V lost 4 bases to trimming and J lost 5 bases, with 11 bases between them. CDR3 length: 14 amino acids. Germline V gene data show CDR1 as MNHNY and CDR2 as SVGAGI (reference sequence). The CDR3 sequence is CASSSAGRNEKLFF. CDR3 nucleotide sequence: TGTGCCAGCAGTTCGGCGGGGCGAAATGAAAAACTGTTTTTT.

This clone was seen a few times. The chain couples TRBV7-8 to TRBJ2-3; 8 bases match TRBD1. The CDR3 consists of 17 residues. Germline V gene lookup returns CDR1 SGHVS and CDR2 FQNEAQ. The V segment lost 0 bases and the J segment 2 bases; nucleotides outside the gene matches: 7. The DNA of the CDR3 is TGTGCCAGCAGCTTAGCGCCAGGGGGCAAGGACACAGATACGCAGTATTTT. This codes for CASSLAPGGKDTDTQYF.

V is TRBV9 and J is TRBJ1-3; TRBD1 might be the D (6 bases). CDR3 size: 13 residues. Per germline, CDR1 SGDLS and CDR2 YYNGEE. The V gene lost 5 bases and the J gene lost 8 bases, with 14 bases spanning the gap. In DNA, the CDR3 is TGTGCCAGCAGTCAGGGGTCTGGGGACACCATATATTTT. Its translation is CASSQGSGDTIYF.

In nucleotides, the CDR3 is TGTGCCAGCAGCTTGCTGGAGGGAGGGCCGGGGGGTGAGCAGTTCTTC. Its protein product is CASSLLEGGPGGEQFF. The rearrangement links TRBV13 to TRBJ2-1, with 7 bases identical to TRBD2. V trimming: 3 bases; J trimming: 9 bases; junction bases outside the gene matches: 14. In germline, CDR1 is PRHDT, CDR2 FYEKMQ (reference sequence). This CDR3 contains 16 residues.

The chain carries TRBV7-9 and TRBJ2-7; TRBD1 aligns across 8 bases. V lost 4 bases and J lost 2; bases outside the gene matches: 1. CDR3 length: 13 amino acids. Germline CDR1 is SEHNR and CDR2 is FQNEAQ (reference sequence). The CDR3 reads CASSSQGAYEQYF. DNA for the CDR3: TGTGCCAGCAGCTCACAGGGGGCCTACGAGCAGTACTTC.

The V and J genes are TRBV20-1 and TRBJ1-4, with 9 bases fitting TRBD1. The CDR3 consists of 15 residues. Germline V gene data show CDR1 as DFQATT and CDR2 as SNEGSKA (reference sequence). The V and J ends lost 3 bases and 5 bases, in that order; junction bases with no gene match: 7. The CDR3 here is CSASFSGTGNEKLFF. The CDR3 coding sequence is TGCAGTGCTAGTTTCTCCGGGACAGGGAATGAAAAACTGTTTTTT.

The rearrangement links TRBV6-2 or TRBV6-3 to TRBJ2-5; no reliable D call. This CDR3 is built from 15 residues. V lost 6 bases and J 7 bases, leaving 21 bases between the germline ends. Germline loops: CDR1 MNHEY, CDR2 SVGEGT. Here the CDR3 reads CASSPDGPSTGTQYF. DNA for the CDR3: TGTGCCAGCAGCCCCGACGGTCCCTCAACCGGGACCCAGTACTTC.